This entry describes one TCR beta chain. The antigen is undetermined. PCR involved 60 Vbeta and 13 Jbeta primers. Sequencing used immunoSEQ multiplex PCR; TCRdb keeps in-frame clones, though not all of them. The sample has 100,000 or so clones; approximately 70% are singletons. This sample was taken from a study of cytomegalovirus exposure and HLA in healthy donors. Findings and caveats of the study: A list of 150 to 200 TCR beta chains associated with cytomegalovirus was given.

The CDR3 extends over 11 amino acids. Trimming removed 4 bases at V and 5 bases at J, with 3 bases between. Germline CDR1 is LNHDA and CDR2 is SQIVND (reference sequence). The sequenced sample consisted of PBMCs. This TCR was sampled from a young man in good health and CMV-seronegative. This chain connects TRBV19 to TRBJ2-1; the D is unclear. Here the CDR3 reads CASSTDNEQFF. The DNA for the CDR3 is TGTGCCAGTAGTACGGACAATGAGCAGTTCTTC.